This T cell receptor beta chain is from a study of T cells after posttransplantation cyclophosphamide (dated by TCRdb to the mid-2010s). Regarding the study in general: T cell repertoire reconstitution was tracked by TRB sequencing after myeloablative bone marrow transplantation in which posttransplantation cyclophosphamide was used as GVHD prophylaxis. TRA and TRB clonality were tightly correlated in 9 or 10 samples, so subsequent TCR analyses focused on TRB only. Public TRB sequences were compared against a database of over 3,600 sequences linked to responses to pathogens, tumor antigens, self-antigens and alloantigens. TRB sequencing was also done on up to about 3 additional blood samples from 2 to 5.2 years after transplant in 3 patients, and on pretransplant blood from several patients. Antigen receptor sequencing covered samples from 30 to 45 PTCy-treated patients and some 15 of their related bone marrow donors. Blood from all 30 or so PTCy patients who had 1-year posttransplant specimens underwent TRB sequencing. Broader findings and caveats from the paper: Across the 45 patients, TRB clonality was highly associated with recipient CMV seropositivity and CMV reactivation, and diversity with PTCy was similar to that in the CNI/methotrexate controls. Donor-recipient similarity was low at 1-2 months but rose over the first year, and later blood repertoires were often dominated by donor CD8+ memory clones. The TRB repertoires of T cells infiltrating skin or the GI tract showed only limited overlap with the TRB repertoires found in blood.

Turning to this clone: Its antigen remains undetermined. No much larger clonotype is one base removed from it; base qualities were not supplied.

Genomic DNA was the input for TRB sequencing, which was run either with the immunoSEQ assay at survey resolution or with the hsTCRB kit. The original pipeline was this. Initial read processing used immunoSEQ software, and repertoire analyses used the LymphoSeq R package. Clonality was calculated as 1 minus normalized Shannon entropy, and the Gini coefficient was also calculated for each TRB dataset. To infer phenotypes in unsorted samples, TRB sequences from sorted subsets of the recipient or donor were mapped onto unsorted samples from the same recipient. TCRdb provides this immuneACCESS table in a form limited to in-frame rearrangements. Some clones are lacking; in checked studies, under half of them reflect an unresolved V gene, and why the rest are absent is not known. The D gene and trimming were derived from the DNA, and the V and J assignments and clone size from that table. The sample has more than 20,000 clones on record, 86% of them singletons. Of the sample, roughly 6.3% is held by the ten largest clones.

PTCy-treated patients came from a prospective multi-institutional clinical trial. Mononuclear cells from peripheral blood and bone marrow were separated by Ficoll-Hypaque density centrifugation and then cryopreserved. V and J are truncated by 4 bases and 5 bases respectively, leaving an intervening sequence of 17 bases. From a lookup of the germline V gene, CDR1 and CDR2 are SGHTA and FQGTGA. The CDR3 has 15 amino acids, counting the end cysteine and phenylalanine. The kept DNA is CDR3 alone, 45 bases in frame from the first base. This chain joins TRBV7-3 to TRBJ2-5; TRBD2 is a weak D gene call, 6 bases matching. This sequence was found in a woman aged 55-70 years with a blood cancer, CMV-positive, and with a related stem cell donor. Sequencing was carried out using PBMCs. CDR3 loop: CASSYTGGREETQYF. Read as DNA, the sequence is TGTGCCAGCAGCTATACAGGAGGGCGAGAGGAGACCCAGTACTTC. The CDR3 plus the reference TRBV7-3 and TRBJ2-5 genes for the other parts give the full variable domain: GAGVSQTPSNKVTEKGKYVELRCDPISGHTALYWYRQSLGQGPEFLIYFQGTGAADDSGLPNDRFFAVRPEGSVSTLKIQRTERGDSAVYLCASSYTGGREETQYFGPGTRLLVL.